Presented here are 30 T cell receptor beta chains from one specimen sequenced in a study of T cells in Graves' hyperthyroidism and ophthalmopathy. Researchers took RNA transcripts and amplified the TCR beta CDR3 regions from them. HTBI primers were employed in a first-round RT-PCR of the TCR CDR3. MiXCR was run by TCRdb on the multiplex PCR reads, yielding one entry per CDR3 protein. The sample yields about 720,000 distinct CDR3 sequences, around 17% seen once. Sequenced input: blood. These receptors originate from a man aged 18 to 30 with Graves' hyperthyroidism.

The V and J genes are TRBV14 and TRBJ2-2; TRBD2 aligns across 8 bases. V lost 0 bases to trimming and J lost 7 bases; unmatched junction nucleotides: 7. The germline CDR1 and CDR2 sequences are SGHDN and FVKESK. CDR3 size: 16 residues. CDR3 sequence reads: CASSQESISGVGELFF. DNA of the CDR3: TGTGCCAGCAGCCAAGAAAGTATTAGCGGGGTCGGGGAGCTGTTTTTT. Together with reference TRBV14 and TRBJ2-2, the CDR3 gives the full variable domain: EAGVTQFPSHSVIEKGQTVTLRCDPISGHDNLYWYRRVMGKEIKFLLHFVKESKQDESGMPNNRFLAERTGGTYSTLKVQPAELEDSGVYFCASSQESISGVGELFFGEGSRLTVL.

Notes on this clonotype: A much larger clonotype is one base distant, so this may be a read error. The V gene is TRBV20-1, the J gene TRBJ2-1, with no clear D. The CDR3 covers 13 residues. The germline gives CDR1 DFQATT, CDR2 SNEGSKA (reference sequence). CDR3 region: CSALGPSYNEQVF. The CDR3 DNA reads as TGCAGTGCTCTCGGTCCTTCCTACAATGAGCAGGTCTTC.

This clonotype appeared a few times. The V call is TRBV7-9, the J call TRBJ1-1; unclear D gene. Trimming removed 6 bases at V and 4 bases at J, with 15 bases between. The CDR3 spans 14 residues. The germline V gene has CDR1 SEHNR and CDR2 FQNEAQ (reference sequence). In DNA, the CDR3 is TGTGCCAGCAGACCTATAACTCGAACCACTGAAGCTTTCTTT. Encoded protein: CASRPITRTTEAFF.

This CDR3 is CAISGVRARAEAFF. CDR3 DNA: TGTGCCATCAGTGGCGTCAGGGCGAGGGCTGAAGCTTTCTTT. The rearrangement links TRBV10-3 to TRBJ1-1, with a possible D match to TRBD1 (5 bases). V lost 4 bases and J 6 bases, leaving 15 bases between the germline ends. Looked up from germline, CDR1 is ENHRY and CDR2 is SYGVKD. The CDR3 is 14 residues long.

V usage is TRBV10-3 and J usage is TRBJ2-7; TRBD1 matches 7 bases. V lost 8 bases, J lost 3 bases, and 1 base stayed unmatched. Germline assignment: CDR1 ENHRY and CDR2 SYGVKD. The CDR3 sequence is 11 residues long. Here the CDR3 DNA reads TGTGCCATCGGGACAGACTACGAGCAGTACTTC. It codes for CAIGTDYEQYF.

This clonotype turned up a few times. The chain links TRBV29-1 to TRBJ2-3, with 7 positions matching TRBD2. The J segment lost 0 bases and the V segment lost 4 bases, leaving 7 bases of the junction unmatched. The CDR3 has 15 amino acids. CDR1 and CDR2 from the germline V gene are SQVTM and ANQGSEA. The CDR3 DNA follows: TGCAGCGTTGTGGACGGGGGGACTAGCACAGATACGCAGTATTTT. It yields the protein CSVVDGGTSTDTQYF.

This chain connects TRBV6-4 to TRBJ2-6, with TRBD1 matching over 10 bases. The germline V gene has CDR1 MRHNA and CDR2 SNTAGT. The ends lost 5 bases at V and 3 bases at J; junction bases unmatched: 7. This CDR3 contains 17 residues. CDR3 sequence: CASSLGQGGFGANVLTF. CDR3 in DNA: TGTGCCAGCAGTCTCGGACAGGGGGGTTTTGGGGCCAACGTCCTGACTTTC.

The CDR3 DNA is TGTGCCAGCAGCTTATTCCCAGACACCGCGAACACCGGGGAGCTGTTTTTT. It is translated as CASSLFPDTANTGELFF. The V call is TRBV7-6, the J call TRBJ2-2; D gene ambiguous. The V end was cut by 2 bases, the J end by 0 bases, with 13 bases between. Per germline, CDR1 SGHVS and CDR2 FNYEAQ. There are 17 residues in the CDR3.

Ten or more counts support this clonotype. The J gene is TRBJ1-2, the V gene TRBV7-2; no definite D call. The CDR3 consists of 15 residues. V was pared by 0 bases and J by 5 bases, with 13 bases between. CDR1 SGHTA and CDR2 FQGNSA come from the germline V gene. The CDR3 protein is CASSLAKDTIYGYTF. In DNA, the CDR3 is TGTGCCAGCAGCTTAGCGAAAGATACAATTTATGGCTACACCTTC. Using reference TRBV7-2 and TRBJ1-2 for the parts outside the CDR3, the full variable domain is GAGVSQSPSNKVTEKGKDVELRCDPISGHTALYWYRQSLGQGLEFLIYFQGNSAPDKSGLPSDRFSAERTGGSVSTLTIQRTQQEDSAVYLCASSLAKDTIYGYTFGSGTRLTVV.

Turning to this clonotype: A read error may account for a junction end that differs from germline. The V gene is TRBV4-1, the J gene TRBJ2-1; 8 bases map to TRBD2. Germline CDR1 MGHRA, CDR2 YSYEKL. The CDR3 has 13 residues. The CDR3 reads CASSQTGLAPQSF. The CDR3 DNA reads TGCGCCAGCAGCCAAACAGGACTAGCTCCTCAGTCCTTC.

This clonotype showed up just a few times. The CDR3 nucleotides read TGTGCCAGCAGTTTAGTAGGCAAAACCTACGAGCAGTACTTC. Translation gives CASSLVGKTYEQYF. The V and J genes are TRBV27 and TRBJ2-7; D remains unclear. This CDR3 is 14 amino acids long. Trimming took 2 bases from V and 2 from J, leaving 10 bases between them. The V gene's germline CDR1 is MNHEY and CDR2 SMNVEV (reference sequence).

V is TRBV27 and J is TRBJ1-3, with TRBD1 as a possible D gene (6 bases). The CDR3 totals 15 residues. Germline CDR1 is MNHEY and CDR2 is SMNVEV (reference sequence). V was shortened by 0 bases and J by 3 bases, with 9 bases between the two germline ends. Here the CDR3 reads CASSLSQGRGNTIYF. CDR3 DNA sequence: TGTGCCAGCAGTTTATCGCAGGGGCGTGGAAACACCATATATTTT.

About this clonotype: One end of the junction fails to match germline, which may point to a read error. The V call is TRBV7-2, the J call TRBJ2-7; 12 bases match TRBD2. The germline V gene has CDR1 SGHTA and CDR2 FQGNSA. The CDR3 consists of 18 residues. The CDR3 loop reads CASSLAGGGAGGSYEQYF. In nucleotides, the CDR3 is TGTGCCAGCAGCCTAGCGGGAGGGGGGGCCGGGGGATCCTACGAGCAGTACTTC.

The chain has TRBV12-3 or TRBV12-4 and TRBJ2-4; tentative D call: TRBD1 (6 bases). The CDR3 is 13 residues long. V was cut by 3 bases and J by 7 bases, with 10 bases left in between. The CDR3 coding sequence is TGTGCCAGCAGTTTTAGCAGGGGCAACATTCAGTACTTC. Its translation is CASSFSRGNIQYF.

The chain uses TRBV6-1 and TRBJ1-3; 9 bases align to TRBD1. Germline-derived CDR1 and CDR2 are MNHNS and SASEGT. Trimming took 7 bases from V and 2 from J; bases not matched to a gene: 9. The CDR3 has 16 residues. The CDR3 DNA reads TGTGCCAGCATTCCCGGACAGGGGTCGACTGGAAACACCATATATTTT. Its protein is CASIPGQGSTGNTIYF.

This clonotype was counted between two and nine times. CDR3 loop: CASSYLVFGIYGYTF. Here the CDR3 DNA reads TGTGCCAGCAGTTATCTGGTTTTCGGGATCTATGGCTACACCTTC. The chain combines TRBV6-1 with TRBJ1-2; D is uncertain. The V end was cut by 5 bases, the J end by 4 bases, with 17 bases between. CDR1 is MNHNS, CDR2 SASEGT, per germline. The CDR3 consists of 15 residues.

To note about this clonotype: A junction end diverges from the germline sequence, so it may reflect a read error. The chain links TRBV12-3 or TRBV12-4 to TRBJ2-3; no reliable D call. The CDR3 is 15 residues long. Written as DNA, the CDR3 is TGTGCCAGCAGTCCCCGGACGTTTAGCACAGATCCGCAGTATTTT. Translation gives CASSPRTFSTDPQYF.

V is TRBV6-2 or TRBV6-3 and J is TRBJ2-7; D is perhaps TRBD2 (5 bases). V lost 5 bases, J lost 5 bases, and 16 bases lay in between. Germline V CDR1 and CDR2: MNHEY, SVGEGT. The CDR3 totals 14 residues. This CDR3 reads CASSPGSLEDEQYF. The CDR3 region has the DNA TGTGCCAGCAGTCCTGGGAGTTTGGAAGACGAGCAGTACTTC.

There are many counts of this clonotype. V and J are TRBV12-3 or TRBV12-4 and TRBJ2-7, with D tentatively TRBD2 (6 bases). The CDR3 is 14 amino acids. V lost 11 bases, J lost 4 bases, and 21 bases lay in between. The DNA of the CDR3 is TGTGCCCCACCGTCCCGGGAGAATAAATACGAGCAGTACTTC. Its translation is CAPPSRENKYEQYF.

At least ten counts were recorded for this clonotype. The chain employs TRBV12-3 or TRBV12-4 and TRBJ1-1; 7 bases are shared with TRBD1. The CDR3 extends over 16 amino acids. V lost 7 bases, J lost 4 bases, and 15 bases stayed unmatched. The CDR3 DNA reads TGTGCCAGCACCTTTGACAGGGATTGGGGAGGCACTGAAGCTTTCTTT. Encoded protein: CASTFDRDWGGTEAFF.

This clonotype has just a few counts. The chain uses TRBV28 and TRBJ1-2, with 10 nucleotides matching TRBD1. CDR3 length: 15 residues. The V segment lost 2 bases and the J segment 3 bases; nucleotides outside the gene matches: 3. Germline V CDR1 and CDR2: MDHEN, SYDVKM. CDR3 loop: CASSLGTGVDYGYTF. Here the CDR3 DNA reads TGTGCCAGCAGTTTAGGGACAGGGGTTGACTATGGCTACACCTTC.

There are many counts of this clonotype. This sequence joins TRBV2 and TRBJ2-7; 8 bases are shared with TRBD2. This CDR3 is 14 amino acids long. The germline V gene has CDR1 SNHLY and CDR2 FYNNEI. After removal of 6 bases from V and 2 bases from J, the junction contained 6 bases not matched to a gene. CDR3 amino acids: CASRAGDNAYEQYF. The CDR3 DNA sequence: TGTGCCAGCAGAGCGGGGGACAATGCCTACGAGCAGTACTTC.

The sample holds a few counts of this clonotype. The rearrangement joins TRBV10-3 to TRBJ2-7; the match to TRBD2 covers 8 bases. The CDR3 length is 18 residues. Germline CDR1 ENHRY, CDR2 SYGVKD. The CDR3 sequence: CVEQGRGKAGDYSYEQYF. The CDR3, as DNA: TGTGTTGAACAAGGGCGGGGAAAAGCGGGAGATTACTCCTACGAGCAGTACTTC.

At least ten counts were recorded for this clonotype. The chain is built from TRBV3-1 and TRBJ2-5, with 7 bases matching TRBD1. The CDR3 runs to 15 residues. V trimming: 1 base; J trimming: 6 bases; junction bases outside the gene matches: 8. CDR1 LGHDT and CDR2 YNNKEL come from the germline V gene (reference sequence). The CDR3 bases are TGTGCCAGCAGCCAAGCTCTTACAGGGGAAAAGACCCAGTACTTC. Protein sequence: CASSQALTGEKTQYF.

This clonotype showed up just a few times. CDR3 in DNA: TGTGCCAGCAGTTACGAGGACAGGCTCCACGAGCAGTACTTC. This gives the protein CASSYEDRLHEQYF. The V call is TRBV6-6, the J call TRBJ2-7; 7 nucleotides match TRBD1. V shed 2 bases, J shed 5 bases, and the junction held 6 bases outside the gene matches. CDR1 is MNHNY, CDR2 SVGAGI, per germline (reference sequence). The CDR3 consists of 14 residues.

This clonotype was observed at least ten times. The chain joins TRBV7-9 to TRBJ1-1; the D is unclear. Germline loops: CDR1 SEHNR, CDR2 FQNEAQ (reference sequence). The V and J ends lost 1 base and 0 bases respectively, with 9 bases between them. The CDR3 has 15 residues. CDR3 DNA: TGTGCCAGCAGCTTAGTGATGGGGATGAACACTGAAGCTTTCTTT. Translating it yields CASSLVMGMNTEAFF.

A word on this clonotype: This clone may be a read error of a much larger clone one base away. The CDR3 here is CSSSRTSGIADTQYF. CDR3 sequence (DNA): TGCAGTTCTAGTCGGACTAGCGGGATCGCAGATACGCAGTATTTT. The rearrangement joins TRBV20-1 to TRBJ2-3, with TRBD2 identical over 12 bases. The CDR3 is 15 amino acids. CDR1 is DFQATT, CDR2 SNEGSKA, per germline (reference sequence).

This clonotype has more than one count but fewer than ten. The chain recombines TRBV11-3 with TRBJ2-2; 9 positions agree with TRBD1. The CDR3 sequence is 15 residues long. V trimming: 5 bases; J trimming: 3 bases; junction bases outside the gene matches: 4. Germline V lookup: CDR1 SGHNT, CDR2 YENEEA. The CDR3 sequence is CASSPDRGHTGELFF. As DNA, the CDR3 is TGTGCCAGCAGCCCGGACAGGGGACACACCGGGGAGCTGTTTTTT.

This clonotype was found a few times. The chain recombines TRBV27 with TRBJ2-3; the match to TRBD1 covers 9 bases. The germline V gene has CDR1 MNHEY and CDR2 SMNVEV (reference sequence). This CDR3 has 17 residues. V was pared by 0 bases and J by 4 bases, with 8 bases of the junction left unmatched. The CDR3 nucleotides read TGTGCCAGCAGTTTATCGATACAGGGGGCCGGCCCAGATACGCAGTATTTT. Translation gives CASSLSIQGAGPDTQYF.

The V and J genes are TRBV4-2 and TRBJ2-1; the D gene is possibly TRBD2 (5 bases). This CDR3 spans 16 amino acids. Germline V gene lookup returns CDR1 LGHNA and CDR2 YNFKEQ. Trimming pared 2 bases from V and 0 bases from J, leaving 11 bases between. The CDR3 DNA is TGTGCCAGCAGCCAAACGACGGGAAGCTCCTACAATGAGCAGTTCTTC. Translating gives CASSQTTGSSYNEQFF.